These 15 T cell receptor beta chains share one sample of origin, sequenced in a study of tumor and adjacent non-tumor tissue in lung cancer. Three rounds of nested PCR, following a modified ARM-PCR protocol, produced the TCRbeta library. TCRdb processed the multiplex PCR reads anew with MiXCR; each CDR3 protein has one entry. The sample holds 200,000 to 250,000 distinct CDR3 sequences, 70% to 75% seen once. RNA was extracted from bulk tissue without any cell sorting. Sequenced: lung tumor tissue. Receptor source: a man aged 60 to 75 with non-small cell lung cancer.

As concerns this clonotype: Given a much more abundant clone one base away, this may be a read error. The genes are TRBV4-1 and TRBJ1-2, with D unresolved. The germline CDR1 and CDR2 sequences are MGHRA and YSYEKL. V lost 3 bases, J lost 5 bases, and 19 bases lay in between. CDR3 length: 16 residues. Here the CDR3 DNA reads TGCGCCAGCAGCCATGCACAGTGGTCTTGGTGGTATGGCTACACCTTC. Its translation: CASSHAQWSWWYGYTF.

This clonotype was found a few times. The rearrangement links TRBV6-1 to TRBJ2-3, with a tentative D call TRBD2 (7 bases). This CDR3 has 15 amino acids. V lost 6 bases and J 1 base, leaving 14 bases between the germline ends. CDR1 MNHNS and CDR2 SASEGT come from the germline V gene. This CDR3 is CASRDRGAGTDTQYF. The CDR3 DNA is TGTGCCAGCAGGGACCGGGGGGCCGGCACAGATACGCAGTATTTT.

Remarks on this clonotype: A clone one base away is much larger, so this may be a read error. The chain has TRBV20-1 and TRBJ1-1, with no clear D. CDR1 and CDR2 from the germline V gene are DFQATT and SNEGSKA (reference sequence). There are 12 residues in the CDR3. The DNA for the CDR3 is TGCAAGAAGAGTCGGGGGAACACTGAAGCTTTCTTT. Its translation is CKKSRGNTEAFF.

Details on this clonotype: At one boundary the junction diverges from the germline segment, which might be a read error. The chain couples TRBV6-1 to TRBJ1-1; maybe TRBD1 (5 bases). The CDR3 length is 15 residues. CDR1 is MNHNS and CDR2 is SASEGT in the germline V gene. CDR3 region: CASSARRGPNTGAFF. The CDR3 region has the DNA TGTGCCAGCAGTGCCCGACGGGGACCTAACACTGGAGCTTTCTTT.

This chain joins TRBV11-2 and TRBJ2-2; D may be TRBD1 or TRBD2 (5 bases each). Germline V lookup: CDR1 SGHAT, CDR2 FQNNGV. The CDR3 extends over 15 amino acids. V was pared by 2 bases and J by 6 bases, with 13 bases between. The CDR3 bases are TGTGCCAGCAGCTTAATGGGGGTGGACCCCGGGGAGCTGTTTTTT. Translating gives CASSLMGVDPGELFF.

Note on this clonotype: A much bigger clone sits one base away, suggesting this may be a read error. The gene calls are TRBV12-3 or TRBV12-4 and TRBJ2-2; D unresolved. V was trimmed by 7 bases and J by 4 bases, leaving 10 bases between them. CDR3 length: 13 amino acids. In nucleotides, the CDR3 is TGTGCCAGCAATCCCATGGGCACCGGGGAGCTGTTTTTT. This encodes CASNPMGTGELFF.

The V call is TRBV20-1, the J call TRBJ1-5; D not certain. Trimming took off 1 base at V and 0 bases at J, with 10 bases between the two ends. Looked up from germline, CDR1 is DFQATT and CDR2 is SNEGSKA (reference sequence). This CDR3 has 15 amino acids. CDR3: CSARGTVFSNQPQHF. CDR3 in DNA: TGCAGTGCTAGAGGGACCGTATTTAGCAATCAGCCCCAGCATTTT.

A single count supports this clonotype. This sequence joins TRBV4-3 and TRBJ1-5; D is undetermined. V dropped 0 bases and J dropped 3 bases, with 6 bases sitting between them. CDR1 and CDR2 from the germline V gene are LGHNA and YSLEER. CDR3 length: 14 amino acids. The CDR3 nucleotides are TGCGCCAGCAGCCAAGATCCCATCAATCAGCCCCAGCATTTT. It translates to CASSQDPINQPQHF.

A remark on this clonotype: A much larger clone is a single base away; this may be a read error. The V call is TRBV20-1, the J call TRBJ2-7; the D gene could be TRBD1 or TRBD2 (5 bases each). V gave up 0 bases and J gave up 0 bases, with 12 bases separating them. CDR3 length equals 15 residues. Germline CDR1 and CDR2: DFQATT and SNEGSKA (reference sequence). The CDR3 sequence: CSAREPGRNSYEQYF. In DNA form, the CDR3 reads TGCAGTGCTAGAGAGCCGGGACGGAACTCCTACGAGCAGTACTTC.

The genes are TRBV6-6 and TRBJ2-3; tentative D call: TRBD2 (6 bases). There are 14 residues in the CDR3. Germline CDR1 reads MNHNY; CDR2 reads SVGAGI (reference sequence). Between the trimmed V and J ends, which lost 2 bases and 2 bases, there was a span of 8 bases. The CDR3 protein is CASSYGRTTDTQYF. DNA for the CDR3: TGTGCCAGCAGTTACGGGAGGACCACAGATACGCAGTATTTT.

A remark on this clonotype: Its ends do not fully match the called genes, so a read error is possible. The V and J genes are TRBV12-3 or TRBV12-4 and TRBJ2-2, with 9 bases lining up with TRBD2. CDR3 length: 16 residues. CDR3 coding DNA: TGTGTCAGCAGTTTACTCTGCGGGAGGGAGACCGGGGAGCTGTTTTTT. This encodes CVSSLLCGRETGELFF.

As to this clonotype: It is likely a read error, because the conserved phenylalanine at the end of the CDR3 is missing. The DNA of the CDR3 is TGTGCCAGCAGTCGGTGGACTAGCGGGGGAAACAATGAGCAGTTCTCC. Translation gives CASSRWTSGGNNEQFS. The rearrangement links TRBV11-2 to TRBJ2-1; 13 bases are shared with TRBD2. The CDR3 is 16 residues long. Germline trimming cut 6 bases from V and 5 bases from J; bases unmatched to any gene: 7. Germline V gene data show CDR1 as SGHAT and CDR2 as FQNNGV.

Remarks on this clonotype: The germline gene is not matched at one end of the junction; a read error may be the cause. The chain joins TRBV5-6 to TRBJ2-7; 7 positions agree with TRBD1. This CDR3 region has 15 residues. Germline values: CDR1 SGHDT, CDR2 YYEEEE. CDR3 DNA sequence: TGTGCCGGCAGCTCGACTAACAGGGGTACCTACGAGCAGTACTTC. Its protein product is CAGSSTNRGTYEQYF.

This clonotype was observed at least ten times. This chain's CDR3 is CSATRLARANEQFF. CDR3 in DNA: TGCAGTGCAACCCGACTAGCGAGAGCGAATGAGCAGTTCTTC. The chain is built from TRBV20-1 and TRBJ2-1, with 8 bases lining up with TRBD2. Germline V gives CDR1 DFQATT, CDR2 SNEGSKA (reference sequence). The CDR3 covers 14 residues. The trim removed 6 bases at V and 7 bases at J, leaving 11 bases unmatched.

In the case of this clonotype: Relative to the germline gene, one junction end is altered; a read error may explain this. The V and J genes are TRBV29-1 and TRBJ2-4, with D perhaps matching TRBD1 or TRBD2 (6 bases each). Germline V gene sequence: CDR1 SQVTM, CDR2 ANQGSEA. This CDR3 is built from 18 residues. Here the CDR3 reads CGVEHPEGGMGAKNIQYF. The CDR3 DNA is TGCGGCGTTGAACATCCGGAGGGGGGCATGGGGGCCAAAAACATTCAGTACTTC. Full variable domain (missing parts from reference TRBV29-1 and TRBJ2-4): SAVISQKPSRDICQRGTSLTIQCQVDSQVTMMFWYRQQPGQSLTLIATANQGSEATYESGFVIDKFPISRPNLTFSTLTVSNMSPEDSSIYLCGVEHPEGGMGAKNIQYFGAGTRLSVL.